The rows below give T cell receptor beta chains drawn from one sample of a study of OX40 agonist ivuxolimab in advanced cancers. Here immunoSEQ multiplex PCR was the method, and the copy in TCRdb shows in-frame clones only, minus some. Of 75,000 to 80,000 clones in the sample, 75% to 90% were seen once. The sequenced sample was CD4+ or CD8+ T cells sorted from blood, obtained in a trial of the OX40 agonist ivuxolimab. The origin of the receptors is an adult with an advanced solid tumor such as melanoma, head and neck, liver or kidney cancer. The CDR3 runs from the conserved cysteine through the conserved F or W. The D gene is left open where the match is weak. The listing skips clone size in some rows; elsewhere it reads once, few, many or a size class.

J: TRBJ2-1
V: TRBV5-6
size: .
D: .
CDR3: CASSLLTKSSYNEQFF
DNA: TGTGCCAGCAGCTTGCTAACAAAGAGCTCCTACAATGAGCAGTTCTTC

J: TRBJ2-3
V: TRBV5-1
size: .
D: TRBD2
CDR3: CASSFGQREDTQYF
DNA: TGCGCCAGCAGCTTCGGGCAGCGGGAAGATACGCAGTATTTT

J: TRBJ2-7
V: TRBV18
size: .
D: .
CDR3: CASSRGRGSYEQYF
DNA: TGTGCCAGCTCCCGAGGTAGGGGGAGCTACGAGCAGTACTTC

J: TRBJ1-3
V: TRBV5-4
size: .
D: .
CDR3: CASSSRTDLSGNTIYF
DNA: TGTGCCAGCAGCAGCCGGACAGACCTCTCTGGAAACACCATATATTTT

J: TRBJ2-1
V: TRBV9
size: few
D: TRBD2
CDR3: CASSEGTSGAGYNEQFF
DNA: TGTGCCAGCAGCGAGGGGACTAGCGGGGCAGGGTACAATGAGCAGTTCTTC

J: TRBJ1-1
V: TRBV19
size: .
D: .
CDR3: CASRKQVWGEAFF
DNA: TGTGCCAGTAGGAAACAGGTTTGGGGAGAAGCTTTCTTT

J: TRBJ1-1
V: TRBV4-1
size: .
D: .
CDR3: CASSQNGVFTEAFF
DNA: TGCGCCAGCAGCCAGAACGGGGTATTTACTGAAGCTTTCTTT

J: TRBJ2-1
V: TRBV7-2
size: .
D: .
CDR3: CASIHDRYNEQFF
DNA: TGTGCCAGCATCCATGACCGCTACAATGAGCAGTTCTTC

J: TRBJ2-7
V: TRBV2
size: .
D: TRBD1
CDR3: CASRGQAREQYF
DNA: TGTGCCAGCAGGGGACAGGCTAGAGAGCAGTACTTC

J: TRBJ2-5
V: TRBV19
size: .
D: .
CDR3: CASRKDFGETQYF
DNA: TGTGCCAGTAGAAAGGACTTTGGGGAGACCCAGTACTTC

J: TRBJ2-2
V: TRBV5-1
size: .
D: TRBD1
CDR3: CASSFSGQGAGELFF
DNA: TGCGCCAGCAGCTTTTCCGGACAGGGTGCGGGGGAGCTGTTTTTT

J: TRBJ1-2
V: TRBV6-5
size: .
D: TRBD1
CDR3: CASRRDSNYGYTF
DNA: TGTGCCAGCAGGCGGGACAGTAACTATGGCTACACCTTC

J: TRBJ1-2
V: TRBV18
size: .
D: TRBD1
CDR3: CASSPRDRGNYGYTF
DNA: TGTGCCAGCTCACCGAGGGACAGGGGTAACTATGGCTACACCTTC

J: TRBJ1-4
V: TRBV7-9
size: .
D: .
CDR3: CASQRGAINEKLFF
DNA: TGTGCCAGCCAACGGGGGGCTATAAATGAAAAACTGTTTTTT

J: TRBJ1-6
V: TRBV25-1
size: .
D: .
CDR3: CASREGGGPRTPLHF
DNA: TGTGCCAGCAGGGAAGGGGGGGGCCCCAGGACACCCCTCCACTTT

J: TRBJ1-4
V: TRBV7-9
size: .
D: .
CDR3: CASSRREEWEKLFF
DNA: TGTGCCAGCAGCCGCCGCGAGGAATGGGAAAAACTGTTTTTT

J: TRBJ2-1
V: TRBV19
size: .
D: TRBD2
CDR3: CASIPSGRSYNEQFF
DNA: TGTGCCAGTATCCCTAGCGGCCGCTCCTACAATGAGCAGTTCTTC

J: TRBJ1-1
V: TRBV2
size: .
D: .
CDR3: CASSRTGGTGNTEAFF
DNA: TGTGCCAGCTCTCGTACAGGAGGAACGGGGAACACTGAAGCTTTCTTT

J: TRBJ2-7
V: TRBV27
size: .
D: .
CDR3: CASSLSGNPYEQYF
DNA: TGTGCCAGCAGTTTATCCGGGAACCCCTACGAGCAGTACTTC

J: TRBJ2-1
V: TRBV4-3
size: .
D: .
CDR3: CASSQDLAEPYNEQFF
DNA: TGCGCCAGCAGCCAAGATCTAGCAGAGCCTTACAATGAGCAGTTCTTC

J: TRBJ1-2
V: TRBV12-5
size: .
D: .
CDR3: CASGLGTRTLEALNYGYTF
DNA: TGTGCTAGTGGTTTGGGAACTCGGACCCTCGAGGCCCTTAACTATGGCTACACCTTC

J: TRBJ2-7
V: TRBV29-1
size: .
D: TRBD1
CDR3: CSVERGQGDEQYF
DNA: TGCAGCGTTGAACGGGGACAGGGGGACGAGCAGTACTTC

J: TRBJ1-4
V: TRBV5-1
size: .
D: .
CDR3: CASSPGPNEKLFF
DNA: TGCGCCAGCAGCCCGGGCCCTAATGAAAAACTGTTTTTT

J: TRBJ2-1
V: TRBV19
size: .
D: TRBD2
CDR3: CASSIRRGGRPYNEQFF
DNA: TGTGCCAGTAGTATCAGGCGGGGAGGGAGACCCTACAATGAGCAGTTCTTC

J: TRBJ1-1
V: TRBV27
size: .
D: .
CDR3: CASSLFSWNTEAFF
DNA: TGTGCCAGCAGTTTGTTTAGCTGGAACACTGAAGCTTTCTTT

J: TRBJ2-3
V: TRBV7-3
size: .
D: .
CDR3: CASSLAGPDTQYF
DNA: TGTGCCAGCAGCTTAGCCGGGCCAGATACGCAGTATTTT

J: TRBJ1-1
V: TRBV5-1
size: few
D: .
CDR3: CASSLASEAFF
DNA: TGCGCCAGCAGCTTGGCCTCTGAAGCTTTCTTT

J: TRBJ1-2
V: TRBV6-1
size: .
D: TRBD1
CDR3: CASSPTGSNYGYTF
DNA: TGTGCCAGCAGCCCGACAGGGTCTAACTATGGCTACACCTTC

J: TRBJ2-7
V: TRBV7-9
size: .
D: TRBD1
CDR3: CASSAQGASSYEQYF
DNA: TGTGCCAGCAGCGCACAGGGGGCGAGCTCCTACGAGCAGTACTTC

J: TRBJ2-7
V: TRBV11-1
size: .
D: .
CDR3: CASSRTLSSYEQYF
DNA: TGTGCCAGCAGTCGGACCCTTAGCTCCTACGAGCAGTACTTC

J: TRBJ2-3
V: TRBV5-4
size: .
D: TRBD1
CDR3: CASSAGGVRTDTQYF
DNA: TGTGCCAGCAGCGCAGGGGGCGTGCGCACAGATACGCAGTATTTT